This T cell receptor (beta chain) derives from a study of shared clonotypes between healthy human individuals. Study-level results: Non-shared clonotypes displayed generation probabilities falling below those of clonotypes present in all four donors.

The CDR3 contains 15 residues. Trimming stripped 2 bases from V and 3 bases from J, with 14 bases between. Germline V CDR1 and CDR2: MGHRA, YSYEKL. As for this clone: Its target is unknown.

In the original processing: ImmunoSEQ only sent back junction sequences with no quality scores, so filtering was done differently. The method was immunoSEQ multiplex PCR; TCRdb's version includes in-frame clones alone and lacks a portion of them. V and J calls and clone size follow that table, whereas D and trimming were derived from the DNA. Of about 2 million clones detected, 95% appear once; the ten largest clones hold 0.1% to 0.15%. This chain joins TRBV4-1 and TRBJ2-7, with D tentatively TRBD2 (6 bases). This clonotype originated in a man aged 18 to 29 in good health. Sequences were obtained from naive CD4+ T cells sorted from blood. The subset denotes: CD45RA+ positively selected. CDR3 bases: TGCGCCAGCAGCCAAATTTTCCTGACTAGCTACGAGCAGTACTTC. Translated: CASSQIFLTSYEQYF.